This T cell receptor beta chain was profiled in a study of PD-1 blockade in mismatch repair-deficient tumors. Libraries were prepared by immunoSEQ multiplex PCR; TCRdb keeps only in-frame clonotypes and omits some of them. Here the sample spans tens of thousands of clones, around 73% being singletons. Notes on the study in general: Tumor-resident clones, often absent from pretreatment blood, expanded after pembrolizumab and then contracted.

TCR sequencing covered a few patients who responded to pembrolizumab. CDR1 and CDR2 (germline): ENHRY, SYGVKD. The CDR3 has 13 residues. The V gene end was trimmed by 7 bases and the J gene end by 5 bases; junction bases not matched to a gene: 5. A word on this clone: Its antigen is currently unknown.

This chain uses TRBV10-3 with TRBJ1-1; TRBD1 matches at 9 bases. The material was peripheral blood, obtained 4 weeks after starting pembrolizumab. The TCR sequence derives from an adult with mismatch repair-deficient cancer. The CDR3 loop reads CAITWDRVTEAFF. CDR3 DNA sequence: TGTGCCATCACATGGGACAGGGTAACTGAAGCTTTCTTT.